This is a list of T cell receptor beta chains from one sample in a study of blood T cell repertoires in COVID-19. Profiled with immunoSEQ multiplex PCR; TCRdb holds only in-frame clones, not every one. The sample has approximately 290,000 clones, around 89% seen once. The sample was PBMCs or T cells enriched from blood (not recorded which). These receptor sequences come from a woman between 18 and 29 years old with acute COVID-19. CDR3s include the opening cysteine and the closing phenylalanine or tryptophan. The order of the fields is V gene, J gene, clone size, D gene, CDR3 protein, CDR3 DNA. D genes are given only for firm matches. The size of a clone is reported for some rows only, either as once, few or many, or as a class for expanded clones.

TRBV24-1	TRBJ1-2	.	TRBD1	CARTGVGYTF	TGTGCCAGAACAGGGGTCGGCTACACCTTC
TRBV5-6	TRBJ1-1	.	TRBD1	CASSRLPGQGTEAFF	TGTGCCAGCAGCAGATTACCGGGACAGGGGACTGAAGCTTTCTTT
TRBV5-4	TRBJ1-5	.	TRBD1	CASSSGGAGQPQHF	TGTGCCAGCAGCTCAGGGGGCGCAGGTCAGCCCCAGCATTTT
TRBV9	TRBJ1-2	.	TRBD1	CASSSDRGPYGYTF	TGTGCCAGCAGCTCCGACAGGGGGCCATATGGCTACACCTTC
TRBV5-1	TRBJ2-3	.	TRBD2	CASSLGAGVLTDTQYF	TGCGCCAGCAGCCTGGGAGCGGGAGTACTGACGGATACGCAGTATTTT
TRBV12-3/TRBV12-4	TRBJ1-4	once	.	CASRVGRGEKLFF	TGTGCCAGCAGGGTGGGGCGGGGTGAAAAACTGTTTTTT
TRBV28	TRBJ1-2	.	.	CASSFESTVPLDGYTF	TGTGCCAGCAGTTTCGAATCGACAGTCCCTTTGGATGGCTACACCTTC
TRBV5-4	TRBJ1-1	.	TRBD1	CASSSLQGALNTEAFF	TGTGCCAGCAGCTCCCTACAGGGGGCCCTGAACACTGAAGCTTTCTTT
TRBV14	TRBJ1-3	.	.	CASSPGHSGNTIYF	TGTGCCAGCAGCCCTGGCCACTCTGGAAACACCATATATTTT
TRBV28	TRBJ1-5	.	TRBD1	CASSSGEGGSNQPQHF	TGTGCCAGCAGTTCAGGGGAAGGGGGCAGCAATCAGCCCCAGCATTTT
TRBV4-2	TRBJ2-3	.	TRBD2	CASSHSGLAGEDTQYF	TGTGCCAGCAGCCACTCGGGACTAGCGGGAGAAGATACGCAGTATTTT
TRBV27	TRBJ1-2	once	.	CASTPAVGEGGYTF	TGTGCCAGCACACCGGCGGTTGGGGAGGGCGGCTACACCTTC
TRBV29-1	TRBJ1-2	.	.	CSVALGAYGYTF	TGCAGCGTTGCTTTGGGGGCCTATGGCTACACCTTC
TRBV28	TRBJ1-1	.	TRBD1	CASSRSGGNTEAFF	TGTGCCAGCAGCCGGTCAGGGGGCAACACTGAAGCTTTCTTT
TRBV27	TRBJ2-1	.	TRBD2	CASSLSTSGSRNEQFF	TGTGCCAGCAGTTTATCGACTAGCGGGAGTCGTAATGAGCAGTTCTTC
TRBV11-3	TRBJ1-5	.	TRBD1	CASSFGGGRGNQPQHF	TGTGCCAGCAGCTTCGGAGGGGGCCGCGGCAATCAGCCCCAGCATTTT
TRBV29-1	TRBJ2-1	.	.	CSVDNRESYNEQFF	TGCAGCGTTGATAACAGGGAATCCTACAATGAGCAGTTCTTC
TRBV11-3	TRBJ1-1	.	.	CASSPQGYMNTEAFF	TGTGCCAGCAGCCCGCAGGGGTACATGAACACTGAAGCTTTCTTT